Below, 7 T cell receptor beta chains from the same sample are listed, as sequenced in a study of blood T cell repertoires in COVID-19. Assay used: immunoSEQ multiplex PCR; TCRdb lists only in-frame clones, some missing. The table shows tens of thousands of clones, with 81% occurring only once. The specimen was peripheral blood. All receptors come from a woman aged 55-69 years with acute or convalescent COVID-19.

This sequence joins TRBV7-9 and TRBJ2-2, with D unclear. This CDR3 has 14 residues. Germline loops: CDR1 SEHNR, CDR2 FQNEAQ (reference sequence). Trimming removed 0 bases from V and 0 bases from J, with 2 bases in between. CDR3 coding DNA: TGTGCCAGCAGCTTAGCCGCGAACACCGGGGAGCTGTTTTTT. Translation: CASSLAANTGELFF.

This chain connects TRBV10-3 to TRBJ1-1; a weak D match, TRBD1 (5 bases). Deletions cut 5 bases from V and 5 bases from J, with 12 bases between. Germline V gene sequence: CDR1 ENHRY, CDR2 SYGVKD. The CDR3 is made up of 13 amino acids. The CDR3 here is CAISQSRETEAFF. DNA for the CDR3: TGTGCCATCAGTCAATCCAGGGAAACTGAAGCTTTCTTT.

The chain carries TRBV24-1 and TRBJ2-1; 7 nucleotides agree with TRBD1. The germline V gene has CDR1 KGHDR and CDR2 SFDVKD. V lost 4 bases to trimming and J lost 3 bases; unmatched junction nucleotides: 17. This CDR3 has 19 amino acids. This CDR3 reads CATSDLPSLRSGGYNEQFF. Here the CDR3 DNA reads TGTGCCACCAGTGACCTACCTTCTCTTCGCTCAGGGGGCTACAATGAGCAGTTCTTC.

The chain has TRBV10-2 and TRBJ1-5; D call uncertain. Germline CDR1 WSHSY, CDR2 SAAADI. The CDR3 contains 13 residues. The V and J ends lost 5 bases and 3 bases respectively, with 8 bases between them. CDR3 coding DNA: TGCGCCAGCAGTTCCACTAACAATCAGCCCCAGCATTTT. Translation gives CASSSTNNQPQHF.

This chain links TRBV12-5 with TRBJ2-7; 8 nucleotides line up with TRBD1. CDR3 length: 13 residues. CDR1 is LGHNT, CDR2 FRNRAP, per germline. V shed 5 bases, J shed 6 bases, and the junction held 6 bases outside the gene matches. The CDR3 reads CASGPGQGSEQYF. CDR3 coding DNA: TGTGCTAGTGGTCCAGGACAGGGTAGCGAGCAGTACTTC. Supplemented by reference TRBV12-5 and TRBJ2-7, the full variable domain reads DARVTQTPRHKVTEMGQEVTMRCQPILGHNTVFWYRQTMMQGLELLAYFRNRAPLDDSGMPKDRFSAEMPDATLATLKIQPSEPRDSAVYFCASGPGQGSEQYFGPGTRLTVT.

This chain uses TRBV5-1 with TRBJ2-5, with 7 bases aligning to TRBD1. The V and J ends lost 0 bases and 5 bases, in that order; junction bases with no gene match: 10. This CDR3 has 16 residues. Germline V gives CDR1 SGHRS, CDR2 YFSETQ. CDR3 protein: CASSLEEGGMEETQYF. CDR3 DNA sequence: TGCGCCAGCAGCTTGGAGGAAGGGGGCATGGAGGAGACCCAGTACTTC.

The V call is TRBV7-3, the J call TRBJ2-3; 8 bases line up with TRBD2. V was clipped by 2 bases and J by 4 bases; unmatched bases: 2. Looked up from germline, CDR1 is SGHTA and CDR2 is FQGTGA. The CDR3 loop spans 14 amino acids. CDR3 in amino acids: CASSLGTSADTQYF. In DNA form, the CDR3 reads TGTGCCAGCAGCTTAGGGACTAGTGCAGATACGCAGTATTTT.